One and the same sample provided the 32 T cell receptor beta chains below, sequenced in a study of early T cells in non-severe SARS-CoV-2 infection. TCRdb fed the 5' RACE reads into MiXCR, producing one record per CDR3 protein. The data contain 62,000 or so distinct CDR3 sequences, approximately 9% of them singletons. Source material: whole blood. These receptors came from an adult who was a healthcare worker with PCR-confirmed SARS-CoV-2 infection or an uninfected control (not recorded which).

V usage is TRBV20-1 and J usage is TRBJ2-3; D call uncertain. V was cut by 2 bases and J by 0 bases, with 12 bases left in between. The germline V gene has CDR1 DFQATT and CDR2 SNEGSKA (reference sequence). This CDR3 comprises 15 residues. The CDR3 nucleotides are TGCAGTGCTAGAAGGGCTTTGCCGAGCACAGATACGCAGTATTTT. Residues: CSARRALPSTDTQYF.

This clonotype showed up just a few times. This chain uses TRBV11-2 with TRBJ2-5, with 7 bases lining up with TRBD2. Germline trimming cut 7 bases from V and 5 bases from J; bases unmatched to any gene: 10. The CDR3 loop spans 14 amino acids. The V gene's germline CDR1 is SGHAT and CDR2 FQNNGV. The CDR3 DNA reads TGTGCCAGCACCCTAGGGAGGGTGGGGGAGACCCAGTACTTC. Amino acids: CASTLGRVGETQYF. The entire variable domain, with the rest obtained from reference TRBV11-2 and TRBJ2-5, is as follows: EAGVAQSPRYKIIEKRQSVAFWCNPISGHATLYWYQQILGQGPKLLIQFQNNGVVDDSQLPKDRFSAERLKGVDSTLKIQPAKLEDSAVYLCASTLGRVGETQYFGPGTRLLVL.

In this sample, this clonotype turned up many times. The chain employs TRBV19 and TRBJ2-2, with 9 bases aligning to TRBD1. The junction had 8 bases not matched to a gene; V was cut back by 10 bases and J by 5 bases. This CDR3 spans 14 amino acids. The germline gives CDR1 LNHDA, CDR2 SQIVND (reference sequence). CDR3 DNA sequence: TGTGCCATCTCCGGGACAGGGTATACCGGGGAGCTGTTTTTT. It translates to CAISGTGYTGELFF. The variable domain in full, with the rest retrieved from reference TRBV19 and TRBJ2-2, is DGGITQSPKYLFRKEGQNVTLSCEQNLNHDAMYWYRQDPGQGLRLIYYSQIVNDFQKGDIAEGYSVSREKKESFPLTVTSAQKNPTAFYLCAISGTGYTGELFFGEGSRLTVL.

In this sample, this clonotype turned up a few times. The chain links TRBV29-1 to TRBJ2-7; D is undetermined. CDR3 length: 12 amino acids. CDR1 SQVTM and CDR2 ANQGSEA come from the germline V gene. The V end lost 0 bases, the J end lost 2 bases, and 5 bases lay between the germline ends. Written as DNA, the CDR3 is TGCAGCGTTGAAGAGCATACCTACGAGCAGTACGTC. Its translation is CSVEEHTYEQYV.

This clonotype was counted a few times. The rearrangement links TRBV12-3 or TRBV12-4 to TRBJ1-1, with 7 bases lining up with TRBD1. The CDR3 sequence is 14 residues long. Unmatched junction bases numbered 4, after V lost 5 bases and J lost 1 base. CDR3 DNA sequence: TGTGCCAGCAGTCCGGACAGGCAGAACACTGAAGCTTTCTTT. Translating gives CASSPDRQNTEAFF.

This clonotype was observed many times. This sequence joins TRBV7-2 and TRBJ1-5; D is possibly TRBD1 (5 bases). The germline V gene encodes CDR1 SGHTA and CDR2 FQGNSA. V was pared by 5 bases and J by 2 bases, with 13 bases between. This CDR3 contains 15 residues. The CDR3 region has the DNA TGTGCCAGCAGCCGGGGCCTTATGGGCAATCAGCCCCAGCATTTT. Translating it yields CASSRGLMGNQPQHF.

This clonotype was recorded at least ten times. This chain links TRBV7-6 with TRBJ1-6; unclear D gene. The CDR3 extends over 14 amino acids. From germline, CDR1 is SGHVS and CDR2 FNYEAQ. The V and J ends lost 8 bases and 7 bases respectively, with 15 bases between them. This CDR3 is CASRAAGVNSPLHF. The CDR3 DNA reads TGTGCCAGCCGTGCGGCGGGTGTCAATTCACCCCTCCACTTT.

This sequence joins TRBV25-1 and TRBJ1-5, with D unresolved. The CDR3 runs 13 residues. Trimming shortened V by 3 bases and J by 11 bases, and 14 bases separated the two germline ends. Germline V gene data show CDR1 as MGHDK and CDR2 as SYGVNS. The CDR3 region is CASSEDSRPTQHF. The CDR3 DNA follows: TGTGCCAGCAGTGAGGATAGCCGTCCGACCCAGCATTTT. Full variable domain (outside the CDR3, taken from reference TRBV25-1 and TRBJ1-5): EADIYQTPRYLVIGTGKKITLECSQTMGHDKMYWYQQDPGMELHLIHYSYGVNSTEKGDLSSESTVSRIRTEHFPLTLESARPSHTSQYLCASSEDSRPTQHFGDGTRLSIL.

The rearrangement links TRBV10-1 to TRBJ2-1; D is possibly TRBD1 (6 bases). V dropped 3 bases and J dropped 5 bases, with 17 bases sitting between them. This CDR3 comprises 16 residues. Germline values: CDR1 WNHNN, CDR2 SYGVQD (reference sequence). CDR3 DNA sequence: TGCGCCAGCAGTGACATGATTGGGGGCCAGGACAATGAGCAGTTCTTC. Protein: CASSDMIGGQDNEQFF.

This chain joins TRBV2 and TRBJ2-5, with D perhaps TRBD1 (6 bases). V dropped 6 bases and J dropped 0 bases, with 11 bases sitting between them. Germline V lookup: CDR1 SNHLY, CDR2 FYNNEI. The length of the CDR3 is 14 residues. Here the CDR3 reads CASSSTGHQETQYF. Written as DNA, the CDR3 is TGTGCCAGCAGCAGCACAGGGCACCAAGAGACCCAGTACTTC.

This CDR3 is CASSARTGGGGELFF. CDR3 sequence (DNA): TGTGCCAGCAGCGCACGGACAGGGGGCGGAGGGGAGCTGTTTTTT. The gene calls are TRBV7-6 and TRBJ2-2; 11 bases match TRBD1. The germline CDR1 and CDR2 sequences are SGHVS and FNYEAQ. The CDR3 sequence is 15 residues long. After removal of 5 bases from V and 8 bases from J, the junction contained 7 bases not matched to a gene. The whole variable domain, filled in from reference TRBV7-6 and TRBJ2-2, reads GAGVSQSPRYKVTKRGQDVALRCDPISGHVSLYWYRQALGQGPEFLTYFNYEAQQDKSGLPNDRFSAERPEGSISTLTIQRTEQRDSAMYRCASSARTGGGGELFFGEGSRLTVL.

This clonotype was counted ten times or more. The V and J genes are TRBV5-6 and TRBJ1-5, with a tentative D call TRBD1 (5 bases). V lost 4 bases, J lost 1 base, and 15 bases lay in between. The V gene's germline CDR1 is SGHDT and CDR2 YYEEEE. The CDR3 length is 16 residues. The DNA of the CDR3 is TGTGCCAGCAGCGGGGGAGGGCCCAACAGCAATCAGCCCCAGCATTTT. Residues: CASSGGGPNSNQPQHF.

This clonotype was picked up many times. The chain is built from TRBV24-1 and TRBJ2-1; D gene unclear. V dropped 3 bases and J dropped 7 bases, with 18 bases sitting between them. Germline V CDR1 and CDR2: KGHDR, SFDVKD. The CDR3 contains 16 residues. CDR3 protein: CATSDADGNAANEQFF. The CDR3 DNA follows: TGTGCCACCAGTGATGCGGACGGAAACGCGGCAAATGAGCAGTTCTTC.

V and J are TRBV7-2 and TRBJ2-1; D possibly matches TRBD1 or TRBD2 (5 bases each). V lost 3 bases and J 0 bases, leaving 12 bases between the germline ends. The length of the CDR3 is 16 residues. Germline values: CDR1 SGHTA, CDR2 FQGNSA. In DNA, the CDR3 is TGTGCCAGCAGCTTTACCGGGACCGTCTCCTACAATGAGCAGTTCTTC. Its protein product is CASSFTGTVSYNEQFF.

This clonotype has just a few counts. The chain employs TRBV3-1 and TRBJ2-3, with 12 bases matching TRBD2. The length of the CDR3 is 17 residues. Germline trimming cut 4 bases from V and 5 bases from J; bases unmatched to any gene: 10. Germline V gene lookup returns CDR1 LGHDT and CDR2 YNNKEL (reference sequence). The CDR3 reads CASSPKPTSGGRDTQYF. DNA of the CDR3: TGTGCCAGCAGCCCAAAACCTACTAGCGGGGGGAGAGATACGCAGTATTTT.

This clonotype was detected a few times. The V gene is TRBV5-1, the J gene TRBJ2-1; TRBD2 agrees at 8 bases. Germline-derived CDR1 and CDR2 are SGHRS and YFSETQ. The V and J ends lost 4 bases and 2 bases, in that order; junction bases with no gene match: 8. CDR3 length equals 16 residues. CDR3 sequence reads: CASSLGLVLAYNEQFF. The DNA of the CDR3 is TGCGCCAGCAGCCTGGGACTAGTTCTCGCCTACAATGAGCAGTTCTTC. Full variable domain (outside the CDR3, taken from reference TRBV5-1 and TRBJ2-1): KAGVTQTPRYLIKTRGQQVTLSCSPISGHRSVSWYQQTPGQGLQFLFEYFSETQRNKGNFPGRFSGRQFSNSRSEMNVSTLELGDSALYLCASSLGLVLAYNEQFFGPGTRLTVL.

The CDR3 bases are TGTGCCAGCAGCTTAGCGGCCAACGAGGATTACGAGCAGTACGTC. It specifies CASSLAANEDYEQYV. This chain joins TRBV7-2 and TRBJ2-7; D remains ambiguous. Germline V lookup: CDR1 SGHTA, CDR2 FQGNSA. This CDR3 is 15 amino acids long. The ends were cut back, 0 bases at V and 4 bases at J, with 13 bases in the middle.

This clonotype was observed a handful of times. This chain links TRBV24-1 with TRBJ2-3; 7 nucleotides align to TRBD1. This CDR3 has 14 amino acids. V dropped 7 bases and J dropped 1; count of bases not matched to a gene: 4. CDR1 is KGHDR and CDR2 is SFDVKD in the germline V gene. The CDR3 bases are TGTGCCACCAGAACAGGGGACGGCACAGATACGCAGTATTTT. It codes for CATRTGDGTDTQYF.

The table lists this clonotype with many counts. The gene calls are TRBV5-1 and TRBJ2-4; D perhaps matches TRBD1 (6 bases). This CDR3 region has 17 residues. In germline, CDR1 is SGHRS, CDR2 YFSETQ. V gave up 0 bases and J gave up 2 bases, with 15 bases separating them. Here the CDR3 reads CASSLDWTEPTKNIQYF. In DNA form, the CDR3 reads TGCGCCAGCAGCTTGGATTGGACAGAACCTACCAAAAACATTCAGTACTTC.

This clonotype was counted ten times or more. The rearrangement links TRBV4-2 to TRBJ1-3; D gene uncertain. V lost 4 bases and J 0 bases, leaving 13 bases between the germline ends. The V gene's germline CDR1 is LGHNA and CDR2 YNFKEQ. The CDR3 covers 16 residues. The CDR3 region is CASSPLRGSSGNTIYF. CDR3 DNA sequence: TGTGCCAGCAGCCCTTTGCGCGGGAGCTCTGGAAACACCATATATTTT.

The table lists this clonotype with a few counts. The chain combines TRBV2 with TRBJ1-1; 7 bases match TRBD1. The trim removed 9 bases at V and 5 bases at J, leaving 6 bases unmatched. Germline-derived CDR1 and CDR2 are SNHLY and FYNNEI. The CDR3 is 12 residues long. CDR3 in DNA: TGTGCCAGTAGACAGGGAGGTACTGAAGCTTTCTTT. Its protein product is CASRQGGTEAFF.

This clonotype has just a few counts. The chain recombines TRBV5-4 with TRBJ1-2, with 8 bases matching TRBD1. Germline trimming cut 0 bases from V and 4 bases from J; bases unmatched to any gene: 5. This CDR3 has 15 amino acids. CDR1 and CDR2 from the germline V gene are SGHNT and YYREEE (reference sequence). CDR3 bases: TGTGCCAGCAGCTTGGCCAGAGGACAGGGCTATGGCTACACCTTC. It translates to CASSLARGQGYGYTF. Full variable domain (remainder filled in from reference TRBV5-4 and TRBJ1-2): ETGVTQSPTHLIKTRGQQVTLRCSSQSGHNTVSWYQQALGQGPQFIFQYYREEENGRGNFPPRFSGLQFPNYSSELNVNALELDDSALYLCASSLARGQGYGYTFGSGTRLTVV.

This clonotype was seen only a few times. The V call is TRBV30, the J call TRBJ2-5; the D is unclear. The CDR3 consists of 10 residues. CDR1 and CDR2 (germline): GTSNPN, SVGIG (reference sequence). Trimming took 5 bases from V and 2 from J, leaving 3 bases between them. CDR3 in amino acids: CAWAQETQYF. As DNA, the CDR3 is TGTGCCTGGGCACAAGAGACCCAGTACTTC.

In its sample, this clonotype was seen a few times. CDR3 coding DNA: TGTGCCAGCAGCTTATTATCCCCGGGCAATGAAAAACTGTTTTTT. Translation gives CASSLLSPGNEKLFF. The chain carries TRBV7-9 and TRBJ1-4; D is uncertain. The CDR3 is made up of 15 amino acids. Trimming removed 2 bases at V and 5 bases at J, with 12 bases between. Germline assignment: CDR1 SEHNR and CDR2 FQNEAQ (reference sequence).

This clonotype occurred many times. The rearrangement joins TRBV12-3 or TRBV12-4 to TRBJ2-2, with D hard to call. V lost 2 bases and J 10 bases, leaving 14 bases between the germline ends. The CDR3 has 14 residues. The CDR3 nucleotides read TGTGCCAGCAGTTTAATCTCATTCTCGGAGGAGCTGTTTTTT. Its translation: CASSLISFSEELFF.

In this sample, this clonotype turned up a few times. The chain carries TRBV3-1 and TRBJ1-2; unclear D gene. The CDR3 contains 13 residues. Germline lookup yields CDR1 LGHDT and CDR2 YNNKEL (reference sequence). Deletions cut 4 bases from V and 2 bases from J, with 8 bases between. DNA for the CDR3: TGTGCCAGCAGCCCGATTGAGAACTATGGCTACACCTTC. Its protein product is CASSPIENYGYTF. The full variable domain, with the rest looked up from reference TRBV3-1 and TRBJ1-2, is DTAVSQTPKYLVTQMGNDKSIKCEQNLGHDTMYWYKQDSKKFLKIMFSYNNKELIINETVPNRFSPKSPDKAHLNLHINSLELGDSAVYFCASSPIENYGYTFGSGTRLTVV.

V is TRBV6-4 and J is TRBJ2-2, with D uncertain. V lost 4 bases and J lost 5, with 11 bases in between. The germline gives CDR1 MRHNA, CDR2 SNTAGT. There are 14 residues in the CDR3. The CDR3 region is CASSGIPDTGELFF. CDR3 nucleotides: TGTGCCAGCAGTGGGATCCCGGATACCGGGGAGCTGTTTTTT.

This clonotype showed up just a few times. The genes are TRBV28 and TRBJ1-6; tentative D call: TRBD1 (6 bases). The germline gives CDR1 MDHEN, CDR2 SYDVKM. The CDR3 length is 15 residues. V dropped 3 bases and J dropped 7 bases, with 13 bases sitting between them. CDR3 sequence: CASSFGQGQNSPLHF. The CDR3, as DNA: TGTGCCAGCAGTTTCGGGCAGGGGCAAAATTCACCCCTCCACTTT.

This clonotype was found many times. The chain recombines TRBV12-3 or TRBV12-4 with TRBJ2-3, with TRBD2 matching over 14 bases. V gave up 5 bases and J gave up 2 bases; unmatched junction bases: 6. There are 17 residues in the CDR3. CDR3 DNA sequence: TGTGCCAGCAGTCTCGGGACTAGCGGGGGACCCACAGATACGCAGTATTTT. Amino acid sequence: CASSLGTSGGPTDTQYF.

The CDR3 is CATTDFNEQFF. Written as DNA, the CDR3 is TGTGCCACCACGGACTTCAATGAGCAGTTCTTC. V and J are TRBV6-2 or TRBV6-3 and TRBJ2-1, with a possible D match to TRBD2 (5 bases). Trimming shortened V by 10 bases and J by 6 bases, and 10 bases separated the two germline ends. Germline V gives CDR1 MNHEY, CDR2 SVGEGT. The CDR3 spans 11 residues.

This clonotype was detected many times. The chain combines TRBV5-4 with TRBJ2-5, with 9 bases that match TRBD1. Trimming took 4 bases from V and 1 from J; bases not matched to a gene: 2. CDR3 length: 14 residues. From germline, CDR1 is SGHNT and CDR2 YYREEE (reference sequence). The CDR3 bases are TGTGCCAGCAGCACGACAGGGGGCCAAGAGACCCAGTACTTC. Residues: CASSTTGGQETQYF.

The chain has TRBV10-2 and TRBJ2-5; TRBD1 matches at 7 bases. Losses at the gene ends were 6 bases for V and 9 bases for J; bases not matched to a gene: 13. This CDR3 has 14 residues. CDR1 and CDR2 from the germline V gene are WSHSY and SAAADI. This chain's CDR3 is CASSGTVPFGAQYF. The CDR3 DNA is TGCGCCAGCAGCGGGACAGTCCCGTTTGGGGCCCAGTACTTC.